The 19 T cell receptor beta chains presented below share a single source sample, sequenced in a study of cytomegalovirus exposure and HLA in healthy donors. PCR primers comprised 60 Vbeta and 13 Jbeta primers. Assay: immunoSEQ multiplex PCR; the TCRdb copy retains only in-frame clones and omits some. The repertoire includes over 50,000 clones, around 85% of them detected once, and around 1.7% sits in the top ten. Sample: PBMCs. All receptors come from a man in his forties in good health and CMV-seronegative.

The rearrangement uses TRBV28 and TRBJ2-4; TRBD1 is a possible D gene (6 bases). This CDR3 comprises 20 residues. Between the trimmed V and J ends, which lost 5 bases and 0 bases, there was a span of 26 bases. Germline CDR1 MDHEN, CDR2 SYDVKM. The CDR3 DNA is TGTGCCAGCAGTCTTGGATATTCCGGGACAACAAAACTAGCCAAAAACATTCAGTACTTC. This codes for CASSLGYSGTTKLAKNIQYF.

V is TRBV18 and J is TRBJ1-3; TRBD1 agrees at 10 bases. J gave up 2 bases and V 6 bases, and 4 bases lay outside the gene matches. Per germline, CDR1 KGHSH and CDR2 LQKENI. The CDR3 is made up of 15 amino acids. The CDR3, as DNA: TGTGCCAGCTCTCAAGACAGGGGGCCTGGAAACACCATATATTTT. Translation: CASSQDRGPGNTIYF.

In the case of this clone: The same CDR3 arises from other DNA sequences in this sample as well. In nucleotides, the CDR3 is TGTGCCAGCAGCTTAGCGTTGACTGGGGAGCTGTTTTTT. Protein product: CASSLALTGELFF. V gene TRBV7-9 combines with J gene TRBJ2-2, with D unclear. Germline V gives CDR1 SEHNR, CDR2 FQNEAQ (reference sequence). The V end was cut by 0 bases, the J end by 8 bases, with 7 bases between. CDR3 size: 13 residues.

This rearrangement joins TRBV9 to TRBJ2-1, with TRBD1 matching 7 bases. Germline trimming cut 3 bases from V and 3 bases from J; bases unmatched to any gene: 9. The CDR3 is 16 amino acids. Germline CDR1 SGDLS, CDR2 YYNGEE. The CDR3 DNA follows: TGTGCCAGCAGCGCCGCAGGGGGTCCTAACTACAATGAGCAGTTCTTC. Its translation is CASSAAGGPNYNEQFF.

The chain joins TRBV6-1 to TRBJ2-3; the D gene is possibly TRBD2 (6 bases). The CDR3 has 14 residues. Trimming took 7 bases from V and 8 from J, leaving 19 bases between them. CDR1 and CDR2 from the germline V gene are MNHNS and SASEGT. This CDR3 is CASKGPTGGGTQYF. DNA for the CDR3: TGTGCCAGCAAGGGACCTACCGGGGGAGGTACGCAGTATTTT.

The chain recombines TRBV28 with TRBJ1-5; D gene uncertain. Germline loops: CDR1 MDHEN, CDR2 SYDVKM. The CDR3 totals 17 residues. V was clipped by 5 bases and J by 0 bases, with 17 bases between them. DNA for the CDR3: TGTGCCAGCAGTGCAACACCGGTGGGCTATAGCAATCAGCCCCAGCATTTT. It translates to CASSATPVGYSNQPQHF.

This chain joins TRBV6-1 and TRBJ2-6; weak D call: TRBD2 (7 bases). Germline CDR1 is MNHNS and CDR2 is SASEGT. V lost 4 bases and J lost 4, with 14 bases in between. The CDR3 sequence is 16 residues long. DNA of the CDR3: TGTGCCAGCAGTGTGGCGGGGGCGCAGGGGGCCAACGTCCTGACTTTC. It codes for CASSVAGAQGANVLTF.

The chain has TRBV7-8 and TRBJ2-3; 7 nucleotides line up with TRBD1. The V and J ends lost 4 bases and 5 bases, in that order; junction bases with no gene match: 12. CDR1 is SGHVS and CDR2 is FQNEAQ in the germline V gene. The length of the CDR3 is 16 residues. In DNA, the CDR3 is TGTGCCAGCAGCTCTAGAGATAGGGGGCCCGGAGATACGCAGTATTTT. Protein sequence: CASSSRDRGPGDTQYF.

This CDR3 is CASNQDGAAGTQYF. DNA of the CDR3: TGTGCCAGCAACCAGGACGGTGCGGCGGGTACGCAGTATTTT. This rearrangement joins TRBV6-6 to TRBJ2-3; possible D gene TRBD2, 5 bases. Deletions cut 7 bases from V and 8 bases from J, with 19 bases between. The CDR3 totals 14 residues. Germline CDR1 and CDR2: MNHNY and SVGAGI (reference sequence).

This clone turned up a few times. The CDR3 loop reads CASSSDRIRSTNEKLFF. CDR3 nucleotide sequence: TGTGCCAGCAGTTCGGACAGGATCAGGTCAACTAATGAAAAACTGTTTTTT. V gene TRBV5-4 combines with J gene TRBJ1-4; 7 nucleotides agree with TRBD1. This CDR3 is 17 amino acids long. Unmatched junction bases numbered 10, after V lost 5 bases and J lost 0 bases. The germline CDR1 and CDR2 sequences are SGHNT and YYREEE (reference sequence).

This chain joins TRBV19 and TRBJ2-1; 13 nucleotides align to TRBD2. The CDR3 length is 17 residues. The V gene end was trimmed by 4 bases and the J gene end by 0 bases; junction bases not matched to a gene: 3. CDR1 is LNHDA, CDR2 SQIVND, per germline (reference sequence). The CDR3 region is CASSRLAGGSSYNEQFF. The CDR3 nucleotides read TGTGCCAGTAGTAGACTAGCGGGGGGATCCTCCTACAATGAGCAGTTCTTC. Variable domain in full (rest from reference TRBV19 and TRBJ2-1): DGGITQSPKYLFRKEGQNVTLSCEQNLNHDAMYWYRQDPGQGLRLIYYSQIVNDFQKGDIAEGYSVSREKKESFPLTVTSAQKNPTAFYLCASSRLAGGSSYNEQFFGPGTRLTVL.

This sequence joins TRBV9 and TRBJ2-7; D gene uncertain. Trimming left V 0 bases short and J 2 bases short, with 9 bases between. This CDR3 region has 14 residues. The germline CDR1 and CDR2 sequences are SGDLS and YYNGEE. Here the CDR3 reads CASSVGLATYEQYF. The CDR3 DNA is TGTGCCAGCAGCGTAGGACTTGCTACCTACGAGCAGTACTTC.

This clone came up once. V is TRBV7-6 and J is TRBJ2-5; D may be TRBD1 (5 bases). The CDR3 is made up of 15 amino acids. V was cut by 3 bases and J by 0 bases, with 11 bases left in between. The germline gives CDR1 SGHVS, CDR2 FNYEAQ. The CDR3 bases are TGTGCCAGCAGCTTGAACCAGGGCCACCAAGAGACCCAGTACTTC. It yields the protein CASSLNQGHQETQYF.

The V and J genes are TRBV30 and TRBJ1-5, with D possibly TRBD1 on 5 matching bases. This CDR3 has 15 residues. The ends were cut back, 2 bases at V and 2 bases at J, with 13 bases in the middle. The germline V gene encodes CDR1 GTSNPN and CDR2 SVGIG (reference sequence). CDR3 sequence: CAWSKSDRGNQPQHF. CDR3 DNA: TGTGCCTGGAGTAAGTCCGACAGAGGCAATCAGCCCCAGCATTTT.

The rearrangement joins TRBV7-3 to TRBJ2-5; D is unclear. The germline V and J ends were trimmed by 1 base and 2 bases, with 11 bases remaining between them. This CDR3 is built from 15 residues. Germline CDR1 is SGHTA and CDR2 is FQGTGA. The chain's CDR3 is CASSLRSGLQETQYF. CDR3 DNA sequence: TGTGCCAGCAGCTTAAGGTCAGGCCTTCAAGAGACCCAGTACTTC.

V usage is TRBV13 and J usage is TRBJ1-3; TRBD1 matches at 9 bases. The germline V gene has CDR1 PRHDT and CDR2 FYEKMQ (reference sequence). The CDR3 covers 15 residues. Trimming at V came to 5 bases and at J to 4 bases, leaving 6 bases not matched to a gene. In DNA, the CDR3 is TGTGCCAGCAGCCCTCGTGGGACAGGGGGAAACACCATATATTTT. Encoded protein: CASSPRGTGGNTIYF.

The chain joins TRBV11-2 to TRBJ1-2; 9 nucleotides line up with TRBD1. This CDR3 comprises 14 residues. Losses at the gene ends were 4 bases for V and 6 bases for J; bases not matched to a gene: 6. The germline V gene has CDR1 SGHAT and CDR2 FQNNGV. The CDR3 loop reads CASSWGTGNDGYTF. DNA of the CDR3: TGTGCCAGCAGCTGGGGGACAGGGAACGATGGCTACACCTTC.

The chain recombines TRBV7-9 with TRBJ1-2; no clear D gene. Germline CDR1 SEHNR, CDR2 FQNEAQ (reference sequence). The V and J ends lost 5 bases and 0 bases respectively, with 10 bases between them. CDR3 length: 14 residues. CDR3 sequence: CASSPPGTNYGYTF. DNA of the CDR3: TGTGCCAGCAGCCCGCCCGGGACTAACTATGGCTACACCTTC.

DNA of the CDR3: TGTGCCAGCAGACAGGGGGACCAGCCCCAGCATTTT. As protein: CASRQGDQPQHF. V gene TRBV28 combines with J gene TRBJ1-5, with 8 positions matching TRBD1. CDR3 length: 12 residues. Germline assignment: CDR1 MDHEN and CDR2 SYDVKM. With 6 bases clipped from V and 7 bases from J, the junction kept 2 bases outside the gene matches. The full variable domain, with the rest looked up from reference TRBV28 and TRBJ1-5, is DVKVTQSSRYLVKRTGEKVFLECVQDMDHENMFWYRQDPGLGLRLIYFSYDVKMKEKGDIPEGYSVSREKKERFSLILESASTNQTSMYLCASRQGDQPQHFGDGTRLSIL.